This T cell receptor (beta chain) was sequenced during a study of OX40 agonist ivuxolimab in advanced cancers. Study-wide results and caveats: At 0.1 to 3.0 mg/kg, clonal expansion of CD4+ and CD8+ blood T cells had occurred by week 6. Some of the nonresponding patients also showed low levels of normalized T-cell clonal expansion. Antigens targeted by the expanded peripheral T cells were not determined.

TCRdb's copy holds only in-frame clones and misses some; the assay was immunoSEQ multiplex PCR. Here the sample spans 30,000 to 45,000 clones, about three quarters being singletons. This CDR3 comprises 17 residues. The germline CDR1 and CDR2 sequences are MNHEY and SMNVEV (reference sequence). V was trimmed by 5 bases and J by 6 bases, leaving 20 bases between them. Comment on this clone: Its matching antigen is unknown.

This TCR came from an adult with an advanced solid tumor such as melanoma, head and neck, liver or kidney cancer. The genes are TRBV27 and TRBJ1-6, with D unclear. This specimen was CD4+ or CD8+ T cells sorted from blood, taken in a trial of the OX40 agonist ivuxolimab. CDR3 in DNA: TGTGCCAGCAGTCCCTCCCGAGGAGGGTGGGGTAATTCACCCCTCCACTTT. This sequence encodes CASSPSRGGWGNSPLHF.